A single sample is the source of the 20 T cell receptor beta chains below, sequenced in a study of OX40 agonist ivuxolimab in advanced cancers. Some clones are missing from TCRdb's copy, which holds only in-frame ones; the method was immunoSEQ multiplex PCR. The table includes roughly 77,000 clones, around 90% detected once. The sample in question was CD4+ or CD8+ T cells sorted from blood, obtained in a trial of the OX40 agonist ivuxolimab. These receptors were collected from an adult with an advanced solid tumor such as melanoma, head and neck, liver or kidney cancer.

The V gene is TRBV19, the J gene TRBJ1-1; D is possibly TRBD1 (5 bases). The CDR3 loop spans 14 amino acids. Germline-derived CDR1 and CDR2 are LNHDA and SQIVND (reference sequence). Between the trimmed V and J ends, which lost 4 bases and 3 bases, there was a span of 12 bases. The CDR3 nucleotides are TGTGCCAGTAGTACCACCGGGGGGGACACTGAAGCTTTCTTT. This sequence encodes CASSTTGGDTEAFF.

The genes are TRBV2 and TRBJ2-7; D is tentatively TRBD1 or TRBD2 (6 bases each). The CDR3 consists of 21 residues. Germline CDR1 SNHLY, CDR2 FYNNEI. V was pared by 1 base and J by 2 bases, with 30 bases between. The CDR3 nucleotides read TGTGCCAGCAGTGAAGAAAGAGGGGGGCAGGGTCTCCTCTCGCTTACCTACGAGCAGTACTTC. Protein product: CASSEERGGQGLLSLTYEQYF.

V usage is TRBV18 and J usage is TRBJ2-5; 7 nucleotides line up with TRBD1. Germline loops: CDR1 KGHSH, CDR2 LQKENI. V shed 2 bases, J shed 2 bases, and the junction held 2 bases outside the gene matches. This CDR3 spans 14 amino acids. In DNA form, the CDR3 reads TGTGCCAGCTCACCAGGGACAGCACAAGAGACCCAGTACTTC. Translation: CASSPGTAQETQYF.

This chain uses TRBV11-2 with TRBJ2-1; 8 bases are a match to TRBD2. V lost 5 bases and J lost 3; bases outside the gene matches: 6. The CDR3 spans 15 residues. Germline-derived CDR1 and CDR2 are SGHAT and FQNNGV. The CDR3 region has the DNA TGTGCCAGCAGCCGAGAGCGGGGGAGCTACAATGAGCAGTTCTTC. It encodes CASSRERGSYNEQFF. Supplemented by reference TRBV11-2 and TRBJ2-1, the full variable domain reads EAGVAQSPRYKIIEKRQSVAFWCNPISGHATLYWYQQILGQGPKLLIQFQNNGVVDDSQLPKDRFSAERLKGVDSTLKIQPAKLEDSAVYLCASSRERGSYNEQFFGPGTRLTVL.

This rearrangement joins TRBV15 to TRBJ1-3; D gene unclear. The CDR3 consists of 14 residues. Trimming removed 0 bases from V and 3 bases from J, with 6 bases in between. Germline CDR1 and CDR2: LNHNV and YYDKDF (reference sequence). CDR3 sequence reads: CATSRDSLGNTIYF. CDR3 DNA: TGTGCCACCAGCAGAGACAGCCTTGGAAACACCATATATTTT.

This clone was observed once. The chain uses TRBV29-1 and TRBJ2-3; TRBD2 aligns across 11 bases. This CDR3 is 17 amino acids long. V lost 3 bases to trimming and J lost 0 bases; unmatched junction nucleotides: 8. The germline V gene has CDR1 SQVTM and CDR2 ANQGSEA. The CDR3 nucleotides are TGCAGCGTTGATGGTAGCGGGGGGGCTGGAAGCACAGATACGCAGTATTTT. Its translation: CSVDGSGGAGSTDTQYF.

The CDR3 region is CATRMLRGETQYF. In DNA, the CDR3 is TGTGCCACCAGGATGCTTAGGGGAGAGACCCAGTACTTC. The chain employs TRBV6-1 and TRBJ2-5; a possible D gene is TRBD1 (5 bases). CDR1 and CDR2 (germline): MNHNS, SASEGT. The CDR3 consists of 13 residues. The germline V and J ends were trimmed by 10 bases and 4 bases, with 16 bases remaining between them.

The chain joins TRBV6-5 to TRBJ2-7, with TRBD1 identical over 9 bases. Germline lookup yields CDR1 MNHEY and CDR2 SVGAGI. The V and J ends lost 6 bases and 5 bases, in that order; junction bases with no gene match: 8. CDR3 size: 14 residues. CDR3 DNA: TGTGCCAGCAGATCAACCGGGACAGGGAACGAGCAGTACTTC. The encoded protein is CASRSTGTGNEQYF.

The table lists this clone with a count of one. The gene calls are TRBV10-3 and TRBJ1-5; unclear D gene. With 0 bases removed from V and 4 bases from J, the gap between germline ends came to 10 bases. Looked up from germline, CDR1 is ENHRY and CDR2 is SYGVKD. The CDR3 has 15 residues. The CDR3 reads CAISESPSQNQPQHF. The CDR3 nucleotides read TGTGCCATCAGTGAGTCCCCATCCCAAAATCAGCCCCAGCATTTT.

The chain couples TRBV18 to TRBJ2-1; tentative D call: TRBD1 (5 bases). The CDR3 length is 15 residues. Between the trimmed V and J ends, which lost 2 bases and 0 bases, there was a span of 8 bases. From germline, CDR1 is KGHSH and CDR2 LQKENI. The CDR3 DNA reads as TGTGCCAGCTCACCAACAGGTAGCTCCTACAATGAGCAGTTCTTC. This sequence encodes CASSPTGSSYNEQFF.

In regard to this clone: Additional DNA sequences in this sample encode the identical CDR3. The chain recombines TRBV5-1 with TRBJ2-3, with D perhaps TRBD2 (5 bases). Germline CDR1 reads SGHRS; CDR2 reads YFSETQ. Trimming removed 7 bases from V and 1 base from J, with 10 bases in between. This CDR3 has 13 amino acids. CDR3: CASSSGGTDTQYF. In DNA form, the CDR3 reads TGCGCCAGCTCCTCCGGGGGCACAGATACGCAGTATTTT.

This chain joins TRBV5-6 and TRBJ2-7; 9 bases match TRBD1. The CDR3 loop spans 15 amino acids. CDR1 and CDR2 (germline): SGHDT, YYEEEE. The junction had 10 bases not matched to a gene; V was cut back by 4 bases and J by 5 bases. The CDR3 DNA follows: TGTGCCAGCAGCCGAACCGGGACAGGGTTTAACGAGCAGTACTTC. Translating it yields CASSRTGTGFNEQYF.

This chain joins TRBV11-2 and TRBJ1-6, with unresolved D. Germline V gene data show CDR1 as SGHAT and CDR2 as FQNNGV. The CDR3 runs 16 residues. V lost 1 base and J lost 10, with 17 bases in between. The CDR3 DNA reads TGTGCCAGCAGCTTAGTTAGTGGTCCTGGGCCCTCACCCCTCCACTTT. This sequence encodes CASSLVSGPGPSPLHF.

The chain has TRBV6-5 and TRBJ2-1, with TRBD1 identical over 10 bases. The V gene's germline CDR1 is MNHEY and CDR2 SVGAGI. The junction had 2 bases not matched to a gene; V was cut back by 0 bases and J by 6 bases. This CDR3 region has 15 residues. The CDR3 DNA reads TGTGCCAGCAGTTACTCGGGGACAGGGGTCAATGAGCAGTTCTTC. Amino acids: CASSYSGTGVNEQFF.

The chain carries TRBV4-1 and TRBJ2-3; maybe TRBD1 (5 bases). Germline values: CDR1 MGHRA, CDR2 YSYEKL. The V end was cut by 4 bases, the J end by 6 bases, with 17 bases between. The CDR3 runs to 15 residues. The CDR3 is CASSRFMGQGDTQYF. DNA of the CDR3: TGCGCCAGCAGCCGTTTTATGGGGCAAGGGGATACGCAGTATTTT.

The V and J genes are TRBV7-9 and TRBJ2-1, with D possibly matching TRBD2 (6 bases). Germline V gives CDR1 SEHNR, CDR2 FQNEAQ (reference sequence). This CDR3 region has 15 residues. The V end lost 5 bases, the J end lost 4 bases, and 15 bases lay between the germline ends. This chain's CDR3 is CASSRPSDQYNEQFF. In DNA form, the CDR3 reads TGTGCCAGCAGCCGGCCTAGCGACCAGTACAATGAGCAGTTCTTC.

The chain employs TRBV27 and TRBJ2-2; 7 bases line up with TRBD1. Germline CDR1 is MNHEY and CDR2 is SMNVEV (reference sequence). V trimming: 7 bases; J trimming: 1 base; junction bases outside the gene matches: 6. The CDR3 is 15 residues long. CDR3 DNA: TGTGCCAGCACAGAATGGACAGGGAACACCGGGGAGCTGTTTTTT. Translating it yields CASTEWTGNTGELFF.

In this sample, this clone turned up once. The chain recombines TRBV6-5 with TRBJ2-3; D is possibly TRBD1 (5 bases). Germline values: CDR1 MNHEY, CDR2 SVGAGI. There are 14 residues in the CDR3. The V and J ends lost 6 bases and 6 bases respectively, with 16 bases between them. CDR3 sequence (DNA): TGTGCCAGCAGCCAAACAGACAGTACGGATACGCAGTATTTT. This sequence encodes CASSQTDSTDTQYF.

The CDR3 nucleotides are TGTGCCAGCAGTGAATATAGGGGACAGGGGGCCAACGAGCAGTACTTC. This encodes CASSEYRGQGANEQYF. This chain links TRBV25-1 with TRBJ2-7, with 12 bases aligning to TRBD1. Unmatched junction bases numbered 5, after V lost 0 bases and J lost 5 bases. CDR1 and CDR2 from the germline V gene are MGHDK and SYGVNS. CDR3 length: 16 residues.

This chain connects TRBV13 to TRBJ2-2; 11 nucleotides align to TRBD2. Germline values: CDR1 PRHDT, CDR2 FYEKMQ (reference sequence). V gave up 3 bases and J gave up 2 bases; unmatched junction bases: 2. The length of the CDR3 is 16 residues. The CDR3 protein is CASSFSGRVNTGELFF. CDR3 bases: TGTGCCAGCAGCTTTAGCGGGAGGGTTAACACCGGGGAGCTGTTTTTT.